This T cell receptor (beta chain) emerged from a study of cytomegalovirus exposure and HLA in healthy donors. This CDR3 comprises 14 residues. Germline CDR1 is SEHNR and CDR2 is FQNEAQ (reference sequence). Losses at the gene ends were 2 bases for V and 7 bases for J; bases not matched to a gene: 5. Primers included in the PCR were 60 Vbeta and 13 Jbeta primers. Sequenced by immunoSEQ multiplex PCR; TCRdb stores in-frame clones only, minus some. The sample holds around 130,000 clones. Of note for this clone: Its antigen is as yet unknown.

Notes on the study in general: A list of about 160 TCR beta chains associated with cytomegalovirus was given. In an earlier analysis, about 87% or about 30%: the productive usage of most TCR beta V segments. TRBV6-2, TRBV6-3 and some other V segments were excluded as indistinguishable. Upon later analysis, HLA-associated TCR beta chains proved more clonally expanded than other, equally common chains.

The TCR was taken from a woman aged 60-70 years in good health and CMV-seronegative. The genes are TRBV7-9 and TRBJ2-7, with 10 bases lining up with TRBD2. Sequenced sample: PBMCs. The CDR3 here is CASSLMASGGEQYF. In DNA, the CDR3 is TGTGCCAGCAGCTTAATGGCTAGCGGGGGTGAGCAGTACTTC. The whole variable domain, filled in from reference TRBV7-9 and TRBJ2-7, reads DTGVSQNPRHKITKRGQNVTFRCDPISEHNRLYWYRQTLGQGPEFLTYFQNEAQLEKSRLLSDRFSAERPKGSFSTLEIQRTEQGDSAMYLCASSLMASGGEQYFGPGTRLTVT.